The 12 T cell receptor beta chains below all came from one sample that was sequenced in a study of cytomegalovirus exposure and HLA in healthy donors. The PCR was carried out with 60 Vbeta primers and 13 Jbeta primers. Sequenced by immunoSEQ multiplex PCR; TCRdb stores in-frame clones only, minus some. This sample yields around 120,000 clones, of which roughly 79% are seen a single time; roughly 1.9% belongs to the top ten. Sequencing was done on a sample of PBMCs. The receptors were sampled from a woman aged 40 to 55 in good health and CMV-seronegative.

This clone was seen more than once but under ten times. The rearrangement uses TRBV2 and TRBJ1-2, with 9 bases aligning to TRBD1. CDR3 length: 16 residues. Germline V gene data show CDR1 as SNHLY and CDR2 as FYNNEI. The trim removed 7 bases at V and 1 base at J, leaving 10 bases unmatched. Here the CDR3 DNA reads TGTGCCAGCACGCCACAGGGGGCATCGCGTAACTATGGCTACACCTTC. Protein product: CASTPQGASRNYGYTF.

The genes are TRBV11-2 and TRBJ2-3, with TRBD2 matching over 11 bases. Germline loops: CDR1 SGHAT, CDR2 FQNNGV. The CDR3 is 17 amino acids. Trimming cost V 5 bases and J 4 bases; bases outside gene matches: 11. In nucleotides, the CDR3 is TGTGCCAGCAGCCCCATTTTAGCGGGGGGGCTCGCAGATACGCAGTATTTT. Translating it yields CASSPILAGGLADTQYF.

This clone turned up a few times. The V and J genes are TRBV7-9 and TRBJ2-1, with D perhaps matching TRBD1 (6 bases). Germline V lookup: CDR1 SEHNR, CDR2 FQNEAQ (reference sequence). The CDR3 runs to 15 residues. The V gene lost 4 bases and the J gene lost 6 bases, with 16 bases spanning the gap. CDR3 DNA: TGTGCCAGCAGCTCGGATTTAGGGGGAACCAATGAGCAGTTCTTC. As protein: CASSSDLGGTNEQFF.

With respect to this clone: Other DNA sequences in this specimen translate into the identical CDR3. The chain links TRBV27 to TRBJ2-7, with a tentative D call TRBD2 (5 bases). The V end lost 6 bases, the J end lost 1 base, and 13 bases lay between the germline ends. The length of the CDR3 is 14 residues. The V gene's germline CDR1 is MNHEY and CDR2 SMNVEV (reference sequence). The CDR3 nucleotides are TGTGCCAGCAGCCTCACCCCGGGGTCCTACGAGCAGTACTTC. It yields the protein CASSLTPGSYEQYF.

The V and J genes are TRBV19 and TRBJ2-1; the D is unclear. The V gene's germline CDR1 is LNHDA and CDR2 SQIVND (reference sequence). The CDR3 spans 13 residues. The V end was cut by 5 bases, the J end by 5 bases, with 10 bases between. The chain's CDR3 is CASSPDWNNEQFF. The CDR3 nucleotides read TGTGCCAGTAGTCCCGACTGGAACAATGAGCAGTTCTTC.

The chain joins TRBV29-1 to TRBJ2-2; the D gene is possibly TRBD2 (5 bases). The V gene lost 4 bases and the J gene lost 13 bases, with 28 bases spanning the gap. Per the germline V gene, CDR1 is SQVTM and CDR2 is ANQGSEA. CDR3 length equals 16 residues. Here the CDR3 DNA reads TGCAGCGTTGTAAGTCCGGCAGGCGTAGGCCCCGGAGGGCTGTTTTTT. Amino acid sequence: CSVVSPAGVGPGGLFF.

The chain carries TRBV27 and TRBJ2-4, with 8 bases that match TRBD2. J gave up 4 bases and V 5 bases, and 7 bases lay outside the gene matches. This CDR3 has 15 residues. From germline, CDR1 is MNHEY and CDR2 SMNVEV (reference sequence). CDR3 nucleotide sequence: TGTGCCAGCAGTGTAACCGGGGGGGGAAAAAACATTCAGTACTTC. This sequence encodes CASSVTGGGKNIQYF.

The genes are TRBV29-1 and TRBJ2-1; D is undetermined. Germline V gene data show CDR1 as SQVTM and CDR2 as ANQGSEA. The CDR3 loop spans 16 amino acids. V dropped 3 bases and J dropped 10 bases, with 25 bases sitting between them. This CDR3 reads CSVENLTLTSAEEQFF. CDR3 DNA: TGCAGCGTTGAGAACCTGACCCTCACCTCGGCGGAAGAGCAGTTCTTC.

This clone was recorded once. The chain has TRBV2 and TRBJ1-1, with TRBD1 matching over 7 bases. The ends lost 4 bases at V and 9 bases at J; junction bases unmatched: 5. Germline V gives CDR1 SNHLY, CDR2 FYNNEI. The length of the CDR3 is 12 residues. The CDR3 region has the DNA TGTGCCAGCAGTGGGACAGGCGAGCAAGCTTTCTTT. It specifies CASSGTGEQAFF.

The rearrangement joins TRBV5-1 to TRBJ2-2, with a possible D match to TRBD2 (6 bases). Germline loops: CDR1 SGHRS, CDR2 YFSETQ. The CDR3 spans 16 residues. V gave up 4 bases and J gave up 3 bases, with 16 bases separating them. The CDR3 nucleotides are TGCGCCAGCAGCCGATCGGGACTGGACGACACCGGGGAGCTGTTTTTT. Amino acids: CASSRSGLDDTGELFF. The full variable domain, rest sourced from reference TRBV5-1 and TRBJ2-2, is KAGVTQTPRYLIKTRGQQVTLSCSPISGHRSVSWYQQTPGQGLQFLFEYFSETQRNKGNFPGRFSGRQFSNSRSEMNVSTLELGDSALYLCASSRSGLDDTGELFFGEGSRLTVL.

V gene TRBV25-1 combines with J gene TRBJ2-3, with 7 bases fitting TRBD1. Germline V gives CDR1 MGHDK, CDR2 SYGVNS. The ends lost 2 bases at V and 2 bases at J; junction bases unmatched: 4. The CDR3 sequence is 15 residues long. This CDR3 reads CASSETGAPTDTQYF. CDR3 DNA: TGTGCCAGCAGTGAAACAGGGGCCCCCACAGATACGCAGTATTTT. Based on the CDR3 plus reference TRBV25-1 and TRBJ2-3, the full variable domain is EADIYQTPRYLVIGTGKKITLECSQTMGHDKMYWYQQDPGMELHLIHYSYGVNSTEKGDLSSESTVSRIRTEHFPLTLESARPSHTSQYLCASSETGAPTDTQYFGPGTRLTVL.

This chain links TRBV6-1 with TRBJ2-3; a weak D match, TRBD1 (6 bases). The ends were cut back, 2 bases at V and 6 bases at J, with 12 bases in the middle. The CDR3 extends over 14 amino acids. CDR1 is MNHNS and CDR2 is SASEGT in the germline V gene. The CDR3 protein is CASSEMGAADTQYF. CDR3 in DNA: TGTGCCAGCAGTGAAATGGGGGCCGCGGATACGCAGTATTTT.